The 9 T cell receptor beta chains given below trace back to one sample, sequenced in a study of patients and donors after allogeneic stem cell transplantation. TCRdb redid the calling of the RT-PCR reads with MiXCR, one entry per CDR3 protein. The sample records 920,000 or so distinct CDR3 sequences, roughly 18% being singletons. The sample consisted of blood, either unsorted or a sorted T cell fraction (not recorded which). These receptors originate from a human donor who was either an allogeneic HSCT recipient or a stem cell or donor lymphocyte infusion donor (not recorded which). It is not recorded whose cells these are; they may come from a transplant donor.

This clonotype was detected only a few times. The chain carries TRBV12-3 or TRBV12-4 and TRBJ2-3; D is undetermined. CDR3 length: 12 residues. Trimming pared 2 bases from V and 7 bases from J, leaving 7 bases between. CDR3 loop: CASSLSENTQYF. In DNA form, the CDR3 reads TGTGCCAGCAGTTTATCGGAGAATACGCAGTATTTT.

The chain joins TRBV20-1 to TRBJ1-1; 10 nucleotides agree with TRBD1. This CDR3 is 17 amino acids long. Trimming cost V 4 bases and J 4 bases; bases outside gene matches: 15. Per germline, CDR1 DFQATT and CDR2 SNEGSKA (reference sequence). CDR3 sequence (DNA): TGCAGTGCTAAAAAGACAGGGGGCGCGAACAGGGGCACTGAAGCTTTCTTT. This gives the protein CSAKKTGGANRGTEAFF.

The rearrangement links TRBV14 to TRBJ2-5, with D hard to call. The CDR3 is 13 residues long. Germline V CDR1 and CDR2: SGHDN, FVKESK. V was shortened by 1 base and J by 5 bases, with 8 bases between the two germline ends. CDR3 DNA: TGTGCCAGCAGCCAAGGCCTCCACGAGACCCAGTACTTC. This sequence encodes CASSQGLHETQYF.

The chain has TRBV11-3 and TRBJ1-4; no reliable D call. CDR1 SGHNT and CDR2 YENEEA come from the germline V gene. V was trimmed by 4 bases and J by 7 bases, leaving 16 bases between them. The CDR3 has 15 amino acids. The CDR3: CASSSVRLNAEKLFF. For the CDR3, the DNA is TGTGCCAGCAGCTCCGTCCGGTTAAACGCTGAAAAACTGTTTTTT.

The chain is built from TRBV7-9 and TRBJ2-3; D not certain. The length of the CDR3 is 15 residues. CDR1 is SEHNR, CDR2 FQNEAQ, per germline (reference sequence). Trimming stripped 2 bases from V and 0 bases from J, with 9 bases between. In nucleotides, the CDR3 is TGTGCCAGCAGCTTAAAATCCAGTAGCACAGATACGCAGTATTTT. It is translated as CASSLKSSSTDTQYF.

This clonotype appeared a few times. V is TRBV12-3 or TRBV12-4 and J is TRBJ1-1; TRBD1 agrees at 7 bases. J lost 0 bases, V lost 9 bases, and 4 bases had no gene match. The CDR3 consists of 13 residues. CDR3 residues: CASQGEMNTEAFF. The CDR3 DNA reads TGTGCCAGTCAGGGGGAGATGAACACTGAAGCTTTCTTT.

This chain links TRBV20-1 with TRBJ2-2, with 9 bases that match TRBD1. The V segment lost 3 bases and the J segment 2 bases; nucleotides outside the gene matches: 7. CDR3 length: 16 residues. Per the germline V gene, CDR1 is DFQATT and CDR2 is SNEGSKA (reference sequence). The CDR3 region has the DNA TGCAGTGCTAGGGGGCCGGGACAGGGCAACACCGGGGAGCTGTTTTTT. The encoded protein is CSARGPGQGNTGELFF.

The chain is built from TRBV9 and TRBJ2-2, with D perhaps matching TRBD1 (6 bases). Germline V gene lookup returns CDR1 SGDLS and CDR2 YYNGEE. CDR3 length equals 17 residues. V was cut by 0 bases and J by 6 bases, with 18 bases left in between. The CDR3 sequence: CASSVATGRGISGELFF. CDR3 nucleotides: TGTGCCAGCAGCGTAGCTACGGGCAGGGGAATTTCCGGGGAGCTGTTTTTT.

This clonotype was seen many times. This chain uses TRBV20-1 with TRBJ2-4; D is unclear. Trimming took 5 bases from V and 8 from J, leaving 13 bases between them. The germline gives CDR1 DFQATT, CDR2 SNEGSKA (reference sequence). This CDR3 region has 12 residues. The CDR3 is CSAETQRDIQYF. Written as DNA, the CDR3 is TGCAGTGCTGAGACTCAAAGGGACATTCAGTACTTC.